This entry concerns a single T cell receptor beta chain. The germline V gene encodes CDR1 SNHLY and CDR2 FYNNEI. There are 11 residues in the CDR3. V lost 6 bases to trimming and J lost 4 bases, with 3 bases between them. Produced via immunoSEQ multiplex PCR; TCRdb's table is partial and in-frame only. Counted here are roughly 6,100 clones, roughly 80% occurring once; the ten biggest clones make up about 6.1%. The data stem from a study of immune evolution from preneoplasia to lung adenocarcinoma. Two lung cancer pathologists independently confirmed each histologic diagnosis. Material: FFPE adjacent normal lung tissue. This chain links TRBV2 with TRBJ1-4; D gene uncertain. This sequence was found in a donor older than 65 with lung adenocarcinoma. DNA for the CDR3: TGTGCCAGCAGGTATAATGAAAAACTGTTTTTT. Translated, it gives CASRYNEKLFF.